One and the same sample provided the 31 T cell receptor beta chains below, sequenced in a study of patients and donors after allogeneic stem cell transplantation. TCRdb re-called the RT-PCR reads through MiXCR, storing one row per CDR3 protein. The sample consists of approximately 150,000 distinct CDR3 sequences, roughly two fifths of them appearing once. Sample: blood, either unsorted or a sorted T cell fraction (not recorded which). These receptors were taken from a human donor who was either an allogeneic HSCT recipient or a stem cell or donor lymphocyte infusion donor (not recorded which). It is not recorded whose cells these are; they may come from a transplant donor.

The chain joins TRBV18 to TRBJ2-7; weak D call: TRBD1 (5 bases). The CDR3 loop spans 14 amino acids. The ends were cut back, 5 bases at V and 0 bases at J, with 11 bases in the middle. Germline V gene data show CDR1 as KGHSH and CDR2 as LQKENI. CDR3 sequence reads: CASSSGWSSYEQYF. The CDR3 DNA reads as TGTGCCAGCTCATCAGGGTGGAGCTCCTACGAGCAGTACTTC.

This clonotype has just a few counts. The chain carries TRBV10-3 and TRBJ2-1; a possible D gene is TRBD2 (6 bases). Trimming took off 0 bases at V and 1 base at J, with 10 bases between the two ends. CDR3 length: 16 residues. The V gene's germline CDR1 is ENHRY and CDR2 SYGVKD. The CDR3 DNA is TGTGCCATCAGTGAGTCTAACCGGGAGTCCTACAATGAGCAGTTCTTC. The encoded protein is CAISESNRESYNEQFF.

This clonotype was counted a few times. V is TRBV10-3 and J is TRBJ1-2; 9 nucleotides agree with TRBD1. The CDR3 has 15 residues. Per germline, CDR1 ENHRY and CDR2 SYGVKD. V shed 2 bases, J shed 3 bases, and the junction held 4 bases outside the gene matches. CDR3 sequence (DNA): TGTGCCATCAGTGAGAAAACAGGGGGCTACTATGGCTACACCTTC. Its protein product is CAISEKTGGYYGYTF.

V and J are TRBV4-3 and TRBJ1-4, with D possibly being TRBD1 (6 bases). Per the germline V gene, CDR1 is LGHNA and CDR2 is YSLEER. With 4 bases removed from V and 4 bases from J, the gap between germline ends came to 16 bases. CDR3 length: 16 amino acids. The CDR3: CASSRGPGQLNEKLFF. CDR3 nucleotide sequence: TGCGCCAGCAGCCGAGGGCCCGGACAGCTTAATGAAAAACTGTTTTTT.

The chain combines TRBV12-5 with TRBJ1-1; 7 bases map to TRBD1. CDR3 length: 16 residues. V trimming: 4 bases; J trimming: 5 bases; junction bases outside the gene matches: 13. Germline values: CDR1 LGHNT, CDR2 FRNRAP. CDR3 nucleotides: TGTGCTAGTGGTTCCCAGACAGGGTCCAGACCAACTGAAGCTTTCTTT. Its protein product is CASGSQTGSRPTEAFF.

This clonotype has a handful of counts. The genes are TRBV6-2 or TRBV6-3 and TRBJ1-1; 10 bases are a match to TRBD1. In germline, CDR1 is MNHEY, CDR2 SVGEGT. The CDR3 has 18 residues. Losses at the gene ends were 0 bases for V and 0 bases for J; bases not matched to a gene: 7. The CDR3 DNA reads TGTGCCAGCAGTTACTCGAGGGACAGGGGTCCGCTGAACACTGAAGCTTTCTTT. Encoded protein: CASSYSRDRGPLNTEAFF.

This clonotype was found once. This chain connects TRBV10-3 to TRBJ2-3, with D possibly TRBD2 on 7 matching bases. Deletions cut 4 bases from V and 1 base from J, with 9 bases between. The CDR3 has 14 residues. The V gene's germline CDR1 is ENHRY and CDR2 SYGVKD. The DNA for the CDR3 is TGTGCCATCAGTGCGGGGGGCGGCACAGATACGCAGTATTTT. Protein product: CAISAGGGTDTQYF.

The gene calls are TRBV18 and TRBJ2-1; a weak D match, TRBD2 (6 bases). Looked up from germline, CDR1 is KGHSH and CDR2 is LQKENI. This CDR3 spans 13 amino acids. V gave up 1 base and J gave up 9 bases, with 10 bases separating them. CDR3 nucleotides: TGTGCCAGCTCACCACGGGGGGAAGGTGAGCAGTTCTTC. The encoded protein is CASSPRGEGEQFF.

The chain's CDR3 is CASSPSTHPPLGYTF. The CDR3 region has the DNA TGTGCCAGCAGTCCCTCAACCCACCCCCCTTTGGGCTACACCTTC. The chain joins TRBV12-3 or TRBV12-4 to TRBJ1-2; no clear D. With 5 bases removed from V and 8 bases from J, the gap between germline ends came to 21 bases. The CDR3 has 15 residues.

On this clonotype itself: At one boundary the junction diverges from the germline segment, which might be a read error. The rearrangement uses TRBV7-7 and TRBJ2-7; D is ambiguous. Germline V CDR1 and CDR2: SSHAT, FNYEAQ (reference sequence). The CDR3 runs 15 residues. DNA of the CDR3: TGTGCTAGCAGCTTAGGTACCGGGCCTAACTACGAGCAGTACTTC. This codes for CASSLGTGPNYEQYF.

The V call is TRBV6-6, the J call TRBJ1-2; no reliable D call. Germline CDR1 and CDR2: MNHNY and SVGAGI (reference sequence). Trimming pared 4 bases from V and 0 bases from J, leaving 9 bases between. There are 14 residues in the CDR3. The CDR3 coding sequence is TGTGCCAGCAGTTCCACAGTACCTAACTATGGCTACACCTTC. Residues: CASSSTVPNYGYTF.

In this sample, this clonotype turned up once. Written as DNA, the CDR3 is TGTGCCAGCAGTTACGCCGACATTCAGTACTTC. This gives the protein CASSYADIQYF. The V and J genes are TRBV6-5 and TRBJ2-4; D unresolved. Looked up from germline, CDR1 is MNHEY and CDR2 is SVGAGI. The CDR3 is 11 residues long. Between the trimmed V and J ends, which lost 2 bases and 8 bases, there was a span of 4 bases.

The rearrangement uses TRBV20-1 and TRBJ1-1, with D possibly TRBD1 on 5 matching bases. V was clipped by 2 bases and J by 4 bases, with 11 bases between them. The CDR3 is 13 residues long. CDR1 is DFQATT and CDR2 is SNEGSKA in the germline V gene (reference sequence). The CDR3: CSARRAGGTEAFF. The DNA for the CDR3 is TGCAGTGCTAGAAGGGCCGGGGGCACTGAAGCTTTCTTT.

A few counts support this clonotype. The chain recombines TRBV6-2 or TRBV6-3 with TRBJ1-1; possible D gene TRBD1, 5 bases. Germline CDR1 MNHEY, CDR2 SVGEGT. This CDR3 is built from 13 residues. V shed 0 bases and J shed 6 bases, with 8 bases lying between them. In DNA, the CDR3 is TGTGCCAGCAGTTACTCGGGGACCTCTGAAGCTTTCTTT. Translating it yields CASSYSGTSEAFF.

There are a few counts of this clonotype. The chain recombines TRBV29-1 with TRBJ2-5; D is ambiguous. This CDR3 has 13 residues. The ends were cut back, 3 bases at V and 1 base at J, with 9 bases in the middle. Per the germline V gene, CDR1 is SQVTM and CDR2 is ANQGSEA. CDR3 coding DNA: TGCAGCGTTGATGTTACCCTCCAAGAGACCCAGTACTTC. It yields the protein CSVDVTLQETQYF.

The V call is TRBV6-1, the J call TRBJ1-2; D call uncertain. CDR1 and CDR2 from the germline V gene are MNHNS and SASEGT. The CDR3 consists of 12 residues. The V gene lost 10 bases and the J gene lost 1 base, with 10 bases spanning the gap. Here the CDR3 reads CATGPHNYGYTF. CDR3 in DNA: TGTGCCACGGGTCCACATAACTATGGCTACACCTTC.

This chain connects TRBV3-1 to TRBJ1-2; no reliable D call. In germline, CDR1 is LGHDT, CDR2 YNNKEL (reference sequence). V dropped 4 bases and J dropped 2 bases, with 11 bases sitting between them. The CDR3 consists of 14 residues. For the CDR3, the DNA is TGTGCCAGCAGCCCGAGCGGCGCCAACTATGGCTACACCTTC. Protein: CASSPSGANYGYTF. Based on the CDR3 plus reference TRBV3-1 and TRBJ1-2, the full variable domain is DTAVSQTPKYLVTQMGNDKSIKCEQNLGHDTMYWYKQDSKKFLKIMFSYNNKELIINETVPNRFSPKSPDKAHLNLHINSLELGDSAVYFCASSPSGANYGYTFGSGTRLTVV.

The chain links TRBV5-1 to TRBJ2-3; the match to TRBD2 covers 10 bases. Germline CDR1 SGHRS, CDR2 YFSETQ. This CDR3 spans 17 amino acids. Losses at the gene ends were 4 bases for V and 3 bases for J; bases not matched to a gene: 11. CDR3 coding DNA: TGCGCCAGCAGCCTGGGCGGAGCGGGGGGGCTGACAGATACGCAGTATTTT. Amino acid sequence: CASSLGGAGGLTDTQYF.

The chain recombines TRBV2 with TRBJ2-5, with 13 bases that match TRBD2. The CDR3 runs 16 residues. Germline V gene lookup returns CDR1 SNHLY and CDR2 FYNNEI. V trimming: 6 bases; J trimming: 0 bases; junction bases outside the gene matches: 4. The CDR3 protein is CASSGLAGAYQETQYF. The CDR3 nucleotides read TGTGCCAGCAGCGGACTAGCGGGGGCCTACCAAGAGACCCAGTACTTC.

The J gene is TRBJ1-1, the V gene TRBV7-9; no clear D gene. The ends were cut back, 3 bases at V and 7 bases at J, with 15 bases in the middle. The CDR3 length is 14 residues. Germline V gene data show CDR1 as SEHNR and CDR2 as FQNEAQ (reference sequence). This CDR3 reads CASSFEAFPSEAFF. Written as DNA, the CDR3 is TGTGCCAGCAGCTTTGAGGCATTTCCCAGTGAAGCTTTCTTT.

This chain joins TRBV6-5 and TRBJ1-4; D gene ambiguous. CDR1 and CDR2 (germline): MNHEY, SVGAGI. Trimming shortened V by 0 bases and J by 7 bases, and 9 bases separated the two germline ends. The CDR3 has 14 residues. CDR3 residues: CASSYSSVGEKLFF. DNA of the CDR3: TGTGCCAGCAGTTACTCATCGGTGGGTGAAAAACTGTTTTTT.

This clonotype was found a few times. The chain joins TRBV20-1 to TRBJ1-2, with 8 bases aligning to TRBD1. V trimming: 2 bases; J trimming: 8 bases; junction bases outside the gene matches: 7. This CDR3 is 13 amino acids long. CDR1 DFQATT and CDR2 SNEGSKA come from the germline V gene (reference sequence). DNA for the CDR3: TGCAGTGCTAGACCACCCGGGACAGGAGGCTACACCTTC. Translated: CSARPPGTGGYTF.

This chain connects TRBV5-5 to TRBJ2-7; unclear D gene. CDR3 size: 14 residues. V was trimmed by 0 bases and J by 3 bases, leaving 10 bases between them. The germline gives CDR1 SGHKS, CDR2 YYEKEE (reference sequence). The CDR3 protein is CASSLGVLIYEQYV. CDR3 in DNA: TGTGCCAGCAGCTTGGGGGTCCTTATCTACGAGCAGTACGTC.

The gene calls are TRBV5-1 and TRBJ1-3; a possible D gene is TRBD1 (5 bases). The CDR3 is 14 amino acids. V lost 1 base to trimming and J lost 7 bases, with 12 bases between them. From germline, CDR1 is SGHRS and CDR2 YFSETQ. CDR3 DNA: TGCGCCAGCAGCTTGTGGGGGGATGTTAACACCATATATTTT. This sequence encodes CASSLWGDVNTIYF. The variable domain in full, with the rest retrieved from reference TRBV5-1 and TRBJ1-3, is KAGVTQTPRYLIKTRGQQVTLSCSPISGHRSVSWYQQTPGQGLQFLFEYFSETQRNKGNFPGRFSGRQFSNSRSEMNVSTLELGDSALYLCASSLWGDVNTIYFGEGSWLTVV.

This clonotype was found a few times. The chain combines TRBV12-3 or TRBV12-4 with TRBJ1-6; 10 positions match TRBD1. Trimming at V came to 3 bases and at J to 10 bases, leaving 12 bases not matched to a gene. This CDR3 comprises 17 residues. The CDR3 loop reads CASSFTLAGQGYSPLHF. CDR3 sequence (DNA): TGTGCCAGCAGTTTTACCCTAGCGGGACAGGGGTACTCACCCCTCCACTTT.

The V and J genes are TRBV6-5 and TRBJ1-1; D call uncertain. This CDR3 has 13 amino acids. V was trimmed by 7 bases and J by 7 bases, leaving 16 bases between them. The germline V gene encodes CDR1 MNHEY and CDR2 SVGAGI. CDR3 in DNA: TGTGCCAGCATGAGGTCGGGAGGGAGTGAAGCTTTCTTT. It specifies CASMRSGGSEAFF.

The V and J genes are TRBV20-1 and TRBJ2-5, with D unresolved. Germline-derived CDR1 and CDR2 are DFQATT and SNEGSKA (reference sequence). CDR3 length: 10 residues. The germline V and J ends were trimmed by 7 bases and 4 bases, with 7 bases remaining between them. This CDR3 reads CSVYVETQYF. CDR3 sequence (DNA): TGCAGTGTGTATGTAGAGACCCAGTACTTC.

The CDR3 nucleotides read TGTGCCAGCAGTTTGTGGGGGGAAGGCTATGGCTACACCTTC. This sequence encodes CASSLWGEGYGYTF. The chain joins TRBV27 to TRBJ1-2, with D perhaps matching TRBD1 (5 bases). The CDR3 is 14 amino acids. The germline V and J ends were trimmed by 3 bases and 4 bases, with 12 bases remaining between them. Germline assignment: CDR1 MNHEY and CDR2 SMNVEV (reference sequence).

This clonotype was seen many times. This rearrangement joins TRBV29-1 to TRBJ1-2; 8 bases are a match to TRBD1. Germline V CDR1 and CDR2: SQVTM, ANQGSEA. This CDR3 region has 12 residues. The trim removed 8 bases at V and 2 bases at J, leaving 4 bases unmatched. The CDR3 nucleotides read TGCAGCTTCCGGACAGGGAACTATGGCTACACCTTC. Amino acid sequence: CSFRTGNYGYTF. Full variable domain (missing parts from reference TRBV29-1 and TRBJ1-2): SAVISQKPSRDICQRGTSLTIQCQVDSQVTMMFWYRQQPGQSLTLIATANQGSEATYESGFVIDKFPISRPNLTFSTLTVSNMSPEDSSIYLCSFRTGNYGYTFGSGTRLTVV.

V usage is TRBV6-5 and J usage is TRBJ1-1, with 7 bases lining up with TRBD1. Trimming cost V 0 bases and J 2 bases; bases outside gene matches: 3. This CDR3 region has 15 residues. Germline lookup yields CDR1 MNHEY and CDR2 SVGAGI. As DNA, the CDR3 is TGTGCCAGCAGTTACTCAGGGACAGTAAACACTGAAGCTTTCTTT. Translating gives CASSYSGTVNTEAFF.

This chain joins TRBV12-3 or TRBV12-4 and TRBJ2-2; unclear D gene. CDR3 length: 12 residues. The V end was cut by 3 bases, the J end by 7 bases, with 6 bases between. For the CDR3, the DNA is TGTGCCAGCAGTTTCCCCATCGGGGAGCTGTTTTTT. Translating gives CASSFPIGELFF.